This is a list of T cell receptor beta chains from one sample in a study of cytomegalovirus exposure and HLA in healthy donors. The method was immunoSEQ multiplex PCR; TCRdb's version includes in-frame clones alone and lacks a portion of them. The sample holds over 200,000 clones, about 80% seen once. Input material: PBMCs. Receptors were obtained from a woman aged 55-69 years in good health and CMV-seropositive. Each CDR3 is given with its conserved first and last residue. A D gene is named only where the DNA matches it firmly. Not all rows give a size; the values are once, few, many and, for expanded clones, a class.

>NA|NA|TRBV5-1|TRBJ1-1
CASSSGTEGTEAFF
TGCGCCAGCAGCTCAGGGACGGAGGGGACTGAAGCTTTCTTT
>TRBD1|once|TRBV30|TRBJ2-1
CAWSVGQGAVQFF
TGTGCCTGGAGTGTGGGACAGGGGGCTGTGCAGTTCTTC
>NA|NA|TRBV11-2|TRBJ1-1
CASSLGQQNTEAFF
TGTGCCAGCAGCTTGGGACAACAGAACACTGAAGCTTTCTTT
>TRBD2|NA|TRBV5-8|TRBJ2-7
CASSLGTRTTYEQYF
TGTGCCAGCAGCTTAGGGACTAGGACAACCTACGAGCAGTACTTC
>NA|NA|TRBV11-1|TRBJ2-3
CASSFKNKGWRDTQYF
TGTGCCAGCAGCTTCAAAAACAAAGGGTGGAGGGATACGCAGTATTTT
>TRBD1|once|TRBV10-3|TRBJ2-3
CAIRMTGQVDTQYF
TGTGCCATCAGGATGACAGGACAGGTGGATACGCAGTATTTT
>NA|NA|TRBV2|TRBJ1-1
CASSESSARTEAFF
TGTGCCAGCAGTGAATCTTCCGCGCGGACTGAAGCTTTCTTT
>NA|once|TRBV25-1|TRBJ2-3
CASSRQGSDTQYF
TGTGCCAGCAGTAGGCAGGGGTCAGATACGCAGTATTTT
>TRBD1|NA|TRBV7-9|TRBJ1-6
CASSLGTGSNSPLHF
TGTGCCAGCAGCTTAGGGACAGGGTCGAATTCACCCCTCCACTTT
>TRBD1|NA|TRBV6-5|TRBJ2-5
CASSYLTGTGGETQYF
TGTGCCAGCAGTTACCTAACCGGGACAGGGGGGGAGACCCAGTACTTC
>NA|NA|TRBV11-3|TRBJ1-1
CASSLGRTEAFF
TGTGCCAGCAGCTTGGGGCGCACTGAAGCTTTCTTT
>NA|NA|TRBV5-1|TRBJ1-2
CASSLTQGPAGYTF
TGCGCCAGCAGCTTAACACAGGGACCGGCTGGCTACACCTTC
>NA|NA|TRBV14|TRBJ1-1
CASSQDLAEAFF
TGTGCCAGCAGCCAAGATTTAGCTGAAGCTTTCTTT
>NA|NA|TRBV4-2|TRBJ1-2
CASSQEVGEVYGYTF
TGTGCCAGCAGCCAAGAGGTCGGGGAGGTCTATGGCTACACCTTC
>TRBD2|NA|TRBV29-1|TRBJ2-3
CSVGLAGVADTQYF
TGCAGCGTTGGACTAGCGGGAGTGGCAGATACGCAGTATTTT
>NA|NA|TRBV30|TRBJ1-3
CAWNKGTLGNTIYF
TGTGCCTGGAACAAGGGGACTCTTGGAAACACCATATATTTT
>NA|NA|TRBV7-3|TRBJ1-1
CASSPEGNTEAFF
TGTGCCAGCAGCCCTGAGGGGAACACTGAAGCTTTCTTT
>NA|few|TRBV28|TRBJ1-2
CASARLNYGYTF
TGTGCCAGCGCGAGGCTTAACTATGGCTACACCTTC
>TRBD1|NA|TRBV7-9|TRBJ2-1
CASSSRDRGYNEQFF
TGTGCCAGCAGCTCCCGGGACAGGGGCTACAATGAGCAGTTCTTC
>NA|NA|TRBV27|TRBJ1-1
CASSRNELSATNTEAFF
TGTGCCAGCAGTCGGAACGAGCTAAGCGCAACGAACACTGAAGCTTTCTTT
>NA|NA|TRBV14|TRBJ1-2
CASSPLGNNYGYTF
TGTGCCAGCAGCCCCCTCGGGAATAACTATGGCTACACCTTC
>NA|NA|TRBV10-3|TRBJ2-7
CAISESGLWDEQYF
TGTGCCATCAGTGAGTCGGGGCTTTGGGACGAGCAGTACTTC
>TRBD2|NA|TRBV15|TRBJ2-7
CATSRGSSGGTLSYEQYF
TGTGCCACCAGCAGAGGCAGTAGCGGGGGGACCCTTTCCTACGAGCAGTACTTC
>TRBD1|once|TRBV5-4|TRBJ1-1
CAGSLPGQLSSEAFF
TGTGCCGGCAGCTTACCGGGACAGCTTTCGTCTGAAGCTTTCTTT
>NA|NA|TRBV10-3|TRBJ2-7
CAISESVSSVSYEQYF
TGTGCCATCAGTGAGTCAGTATCTAGCGTCTCCTACGAGCAGTACTTC
>TRBD1|NA|TRBV28|TRBJ1-4
CASSWDSRGEKLFF
TGTGCCAGCAGCTGGGACAGCCGCGGTGAAAAACTGTTTTTT
>NA|NA|TRBV5-1|TRBJ1-5
CASSSNPGGQPQHF
TGCGCCAGCAGCTCTAACCCCGGCGGACAGCCCCAGCATTTT
>TRBD2|NA|TRBV9|TRBJ2-7
CASTSRASGGLVEQYF
TGTGCCAGCACGAGTAGGGCTAGCGGGGGTCTGGTCGAGCAGTACTTC
>NA|few|TRBV25-1|TRBJ1-1
CASSESGFMNTEAFF
TGTGCCAGCAGTGAATCGGGGTTTATGAACACTGAAGCTTTCTTT
>NA|NA|TRBV28|TRBJ2-1
CASSLMQMNEQFF
TGTGCCAGCAGTTTAATGCAGATGAATGAGCAGTTCTTC
>NA|NA|TRBV28|TRBJ1-1
CASSSYWQMDTEAFF
TGTGCCAGCAGTTCTTATTGGCAGATGGACACTGAAGCTTTCTTT
>NA|NA|TRBV2|TRBJ1-4
CASSRGGNEKLFF
TGTGCCAGCAGTCGGGGGGGGAATGAAAAACTGTTTTTT
>NA|NA|TRBV7-9|TRBJ1-2
CASSKYGTEYYGYTF
TGTGCCAGCAGCAAATACGGGACTGAGTACTATGGCTACACCTTC
>NA|NA|TRBV28|TRBJ1-2
CASSSPQGRDGYTF
TGTGCCAGCAGTTCCCCCCAGGGGCGGGATGGCTACACCTTC
>TRBD2|once|TRBV18|TRBJ2-7
CASSPGRGRLSQYF
TGTGCCAGCTCACCGGGGCGCGGGAGGCTGTCGCAGTACTTC
>NA|NA|TRBV6-5|TRBJ1-2
CASLTPGSGGYTF
TGTGCCAGCCTTACCCCGGGGAGCGGAGGCTATACCTTC
>TRBD2|NA|TRBV5-4|TRBJ2-5
CASQSGAGVNEETQYF
TGTGCCAGCCAAAGCGGAGCGGGAGTTAACGAAGAGACCCAGTACTTC